The source of this T cell receptor (beta chain) is a study of blood T cell repertoires in COVID-19. Libraries were prepared by immunoSEQ multiplex PCR; TCRdb keeps only in-frame clonotypes and omits some of them. Among about 350,000 clones, more than 75% were seen once, and the ten largest hold less than 6%. The sample consisted of PBMCs or T cells enriched from blood (not recorded which). The sequence was obtained from a woman aged 25 to 45 who had recovered from COVID-19.

CDR3 residues: CASTPDRGHEQFF. The CDR3 DNA is TGTGCCAGCACCCCGGACAGGGGGCATGAGCAGTTCTTC. The chain employs TRBV12-3 or TRBV12-4 and TRBJ2-1, with 11 positions matching TRBD1. The CDR3 has 13 amino acids. V was pared by 7 bases and J by 8 bases, with 4 bases of the junction left unmatched.